The 7 T cell receptor beta chains in this list originate from one sample, sequenced in a study of PD-L1 blockade in urothelial cancer. Generated by immunoSEQ multiplex PCR, the TCRdb table keeps only in-frame clones and is missing some. The sample lists 86,000 or so clones; over 75% were seen once. Time point: pretreatment peripheral blood. Sample: PBMCs, taken around atezolizumab (anti-PD-L1) treatment. These receptors originate from a man aged 55 to 70 with urothelial cancer.

The chain has TRBV19 and TRBJ2-7, with 9 bases that match TRBD1. Germline values: CDR1 LNHDA, CDR2 SQIVND (reference sequence). The CDR3 loop spans 15 amino acids. The V and J ends lost 3 bases and 3 bases, in that order; junction bases with no gene match: 6. The CDR3 coding sequence is TGTGCCAGTAGTATTTGGGGACAGGGCGTCTACGAGCAGTACTTC. Its protein is CASSIWGQGVYEQYF.

This clone was recorded only once. This chain links TRBV6-1 with TRBJ2-7; 11 bases align to TRBD2. With V trimmed by 0 bases and J by 4 bases, 5 bases remained unmatched. Germline-derived CDR1 and CDR2 are MNHNS and SASEGT. This CDR3 comprises 16 residues. CDR3 bases: TGTGCCAGCAGTGAAGCCGTAGCGGGGGGGCCTTACGAGCAGTACTTC. It yields the protein CASSEAVAGGPYEQYF.

The J gene is TRBJ1-5, the V gene TRBV6-6; no firm D call. Germline loops: CDR1 MNHNY, CDR2 SVGAGI (reference sequence). Trimming left V 2 bases short and J 11 bases short, with 7 bases between. This CDR3 spans 11 amino acids. CDR3 sequence reads: CASSYGPTQHF. CDR3 in DNA: TGTGCCAGCAGTTACGGGCCGACCCAGCATTTT.

The J gene is TRBJ1-1, the V gene TRBV7-9, with D hard to call. Germline assignment: CDR1 SEHNR and CDR2 FQNEAQ (reference sequence). Deletions cut 2 bases from V and 6 bases from J, with 13 bases between. This CDR3 is built from 14 residues. The CDR3 coding sequence is TGTGCCAGCAGCTTAACTCTACGCGGGTCTGAAGCTTTCTTT. It specifies CASSLTLRGSEAFF.

This clone occurred once. The chain combines TRBV4-1 with TRBJ1-5; 10 positions match TRBD1. The CDR3 contains 16 residues. CDR1 MGHRA and CDR2 YSYEKL come from the germline V gene. V trimming: 0 bases; J trimming: 4 bases; junction bases outside the gene matches: 3. CDR3 region: CASSQDQDRGNQPQHF. For the CDR3, the DNA is TGCGCCAGCAGCCAAGATCAGGACAGGGGGAATCAGCCCCAGCATTTT.

The chain carries TRBV4-3 and TRBJ2-2, with D possibly TRBD1 on 6 matching bases. CDR1 is LGHNA and CDR2 is YSLEER in the germline V gene. The V gene lost 5 bases and the J gene lost 6 bases, with 19 bases spanning the gap. The CDR3 is 16 residues long. CDR3: CASSKLDEYRAGELFF. The CDR3 region has the DNA TGCGCCAGCAGCAAACTGGATGAATACAGGGCCGGGGAGCTGTTTTTT.

The chain carries TRBV28 and TRBJ1-1; TRBD1 matches 8 bases. The germline CDR1 and CDR2 sequences are MDHEN and SYDVKM. V lost 5 bases, J lost 1 base, and 3 bases stayed unmatched. This CDR3 region has 14 residues. CDR3 DNA: TGTGCCAGCAGTCCGGGACAGGCGAACACTGAAGCTTTCTTT. Amino acid sequence: CASSPGQANTEAFF.